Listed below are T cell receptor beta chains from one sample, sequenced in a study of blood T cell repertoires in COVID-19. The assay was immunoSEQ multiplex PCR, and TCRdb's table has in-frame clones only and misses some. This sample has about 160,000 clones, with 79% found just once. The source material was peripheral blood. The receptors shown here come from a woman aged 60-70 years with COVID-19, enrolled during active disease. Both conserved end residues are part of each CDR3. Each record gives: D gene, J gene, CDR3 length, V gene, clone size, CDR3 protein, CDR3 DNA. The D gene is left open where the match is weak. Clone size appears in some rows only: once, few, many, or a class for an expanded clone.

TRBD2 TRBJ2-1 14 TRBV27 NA CASNSAGGYNEQFF TGTGCCAGCAATTCGGCGGGAGGCTACAATGAGCAGTTCTTC
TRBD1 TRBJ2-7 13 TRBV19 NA CASSTGQTYEQYF TGTGCCAGTAGTACGGGACAGACCTACGAGCAGTACTTC
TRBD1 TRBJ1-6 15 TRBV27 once CASSPNTGQVSPLHF TGTGCCAGCAGCCCCAATACAGGACAGGTTTCACCCCTCCACTTT
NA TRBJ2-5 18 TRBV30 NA CAWSVRGREVAPQETQYF TGTGCCTGGAGTGTACGTGGAAGGGAGGTGGCCCCCCAAGAGACCCAGTACTTC
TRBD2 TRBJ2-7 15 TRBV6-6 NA CASSTLAGGSYEQYF TGTGCCAGCAGTACCCTAGCGGGAGGTTCCTACGAGCAGTACTTC
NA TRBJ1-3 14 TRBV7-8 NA CASSFRGSGGTIYF TGTGCCAGCAGCTTTCGAGGGTCCGGAGGCACCATATATTTT
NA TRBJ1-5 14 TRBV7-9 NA CASSLQDSNQPQHF TGTGCCAGCAGCCTACAGGACAGCAATCAGCCCCAGCATTTT
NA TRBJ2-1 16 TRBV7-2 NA CASSSPGGSSYNEQFF TGTGCCAGCAGCTCGCCCGGAGGGAGCTCCTACAATGAGCAGTTCTTC
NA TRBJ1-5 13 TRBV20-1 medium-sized CSASPGGNQPQHF TGCAGTGCTAGTCCTGGGGGGAATCAGCCCCAGCATTTT
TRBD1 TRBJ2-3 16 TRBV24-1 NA CATSDFRQGATDTQYF TGTGCCACCAGTGATTTTCGGCAGGGGGCCACAGATACGCAGTATTTT
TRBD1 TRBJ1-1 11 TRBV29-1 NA CSGTGNTEAFF TGCAGCGGGACAGGGAACACTGAAGCTTTCTTT
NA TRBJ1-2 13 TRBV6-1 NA CASSEGGGSGYTF TGTGCCAGCAGTGAAGGGGGGGGATCTGGCTACACCTTC
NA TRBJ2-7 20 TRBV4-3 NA CASSQDQGSRPSTNLYEQYF TGCGCCAGCAGCCAAGATCAGGGGTCAAGGCCTTCCACGAATTTATACGAGCAGTACTTC
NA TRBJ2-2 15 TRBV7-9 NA CASSLRGFGTGELFF TGTGCCAGCAGCTTAAGGGGGTTCGGGACCGGGGAGCTGTTTTTT
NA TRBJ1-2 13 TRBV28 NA CASSLPNNYGYTF TGTGCCAGCAGTTTACCCAATAACTATGGCTACACCTTC
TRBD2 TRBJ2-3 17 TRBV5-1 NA CASSLAGRGSPTDTQYF TGCGCCAGCAGCTTGGCCGGGCGCGGGAGCCCCACAGATACGCAGTATTTT
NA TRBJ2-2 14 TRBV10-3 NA CAISDRQNTGELFF TGTGCCATCAGTGACCGACAGAACACCGGGGAGCTGTTTTTT
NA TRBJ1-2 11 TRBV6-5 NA CASSYSNGYTF TGTGCCAGCAGTTACAGCAACGGCTACACCTTC
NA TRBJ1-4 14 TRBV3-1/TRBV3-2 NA CASSQGRRPEKLFF TGTGCCAGCAGCCAAGGTCGGAGACCTGAAAAACTGTTTTTT
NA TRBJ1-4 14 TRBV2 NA CASDGGATNEKLFF TGTGCCAGCGACGGTGGAGCAACTAATGAAAAACTGTTTTTT
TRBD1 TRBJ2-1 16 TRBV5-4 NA CASSLAGTGPSNEQFF TGTGCCAGCAGCTTGGCCGGGACAGGCCCGAGCAATGAGCAGTTCTTC
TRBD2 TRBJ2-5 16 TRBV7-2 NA CASSTERGVFGETQYF TGTGCCAGCAGCACCGAACGGGGGGTTTTCGGGGAGACCCAGTACTTC
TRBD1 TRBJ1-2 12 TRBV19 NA CASRSTGEGYTF TGTGCCAGTAGGTCAACAGGGGAGGGCTACACCTTC
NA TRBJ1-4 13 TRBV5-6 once CASSEEWNEKLFF TGTGCCAGCAGCGAGGAGTGGAATGAAAAACTGTTTTTT
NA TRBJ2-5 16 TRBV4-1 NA CASSQGSKRAQETQYF TGCGCCAGCAGCCAAGGGTCGAAGAGGGCTCAAGAGACCCAGTACTTC
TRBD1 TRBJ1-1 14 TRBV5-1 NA CASSWDRVNTEAFF TGCGCCAGCAGCTGGGACAGGGTGAACACTGAAGCTTTCTTT